This T cell receptor beta chain was observed in a study of T cells in narcolepsy. Here immunoSEQ multiplex PCR was the method, and the copy in TCRdb shows in-frame clones only, minus some. The data contain some 22,000 clones, 65% to 90% of them seen just once; the ten biggest clones take up more than 8.5%. The CDR3 has 14 residues. Germline assignment: CDR1 ENHRY and CDR2 SYGVKD. Trimming took 3 bases from V and 0 from J, leaving 8 bases between them. This clonotype was obtained from a human donor in good health. The sample taken for sequencing was memory (CD45RA-) CD4+ T cells from blood. The chain is built from TRBV10-3 and TRBJ1-1; the D is unclear. CDR3 in amino acids: CAISEAVLNTEAFF. CDR3 bases: TGTGCCATCAGTGAAGCGGTCCTGAACACTGAAGCTTTCTTT.